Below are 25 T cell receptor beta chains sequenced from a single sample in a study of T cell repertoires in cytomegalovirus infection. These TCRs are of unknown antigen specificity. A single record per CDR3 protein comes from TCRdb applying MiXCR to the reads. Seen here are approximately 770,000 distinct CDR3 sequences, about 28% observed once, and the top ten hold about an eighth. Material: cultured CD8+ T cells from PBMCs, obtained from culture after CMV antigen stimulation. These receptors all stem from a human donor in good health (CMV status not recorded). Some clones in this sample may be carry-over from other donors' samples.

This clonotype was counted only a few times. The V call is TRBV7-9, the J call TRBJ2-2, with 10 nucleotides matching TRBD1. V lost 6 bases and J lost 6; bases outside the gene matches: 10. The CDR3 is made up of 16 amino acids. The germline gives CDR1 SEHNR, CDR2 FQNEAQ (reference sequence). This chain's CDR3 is CASSPRQGAFAGELFF. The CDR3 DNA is TGTGCCAGCAGTCCCCGACAGGGGGCCTTTGCCGGGGAGCTGTTTTTT. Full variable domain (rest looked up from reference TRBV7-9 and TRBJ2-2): DTGVSQNPRHKITKRGQNVTFRCDPISEHNRLYWYRQTLGQGPEFLTYFQNEAQLEKSRLLSDRFSAERPKGSFSTLEIQRTEQGDSAMYLCASSPRQGAFAGELFFGEGSRLTVL.

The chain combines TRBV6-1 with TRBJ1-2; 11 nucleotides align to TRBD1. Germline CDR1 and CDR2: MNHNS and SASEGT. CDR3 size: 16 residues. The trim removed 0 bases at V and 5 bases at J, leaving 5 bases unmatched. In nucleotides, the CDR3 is TGTGCCAGCAGTGAAGCGGACAGGGGGCATCAGTATGGCTACACCTTC. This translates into CASSEADRGHQYGYTF.

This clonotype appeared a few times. CDR3 DNA sequence: TGTGCCAGCAGTACCCTAACGGAAAGGCCCGGGGAGCTGTTTTTT. It codes for CASSTLTERPGELFF. The chain combines TRBV6-1 with TRBJ2-2; D gene uncertain. CDR3 size: 15 residues. Germline V gene data show CDR1 as MNHNS and CDR2 as SASEGT. Between the trimmed V and J ends, which lost 5 bases and 6 bases, there was a span of 16 bases.

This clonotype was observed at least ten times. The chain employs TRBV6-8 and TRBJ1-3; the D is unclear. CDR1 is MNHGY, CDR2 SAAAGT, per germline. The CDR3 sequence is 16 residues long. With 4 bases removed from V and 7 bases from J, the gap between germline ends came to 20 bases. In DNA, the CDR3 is TGTGCCAGCAGTTGCGGGATCCGAACTGGATGGAACACCATATATTTT. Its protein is CASSCGIRTGWNTIYF.

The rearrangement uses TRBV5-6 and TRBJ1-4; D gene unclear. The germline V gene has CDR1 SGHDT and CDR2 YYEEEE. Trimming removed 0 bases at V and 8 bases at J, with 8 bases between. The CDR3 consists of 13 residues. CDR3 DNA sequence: TGTGCCAGCAGCTTGGGGGCAGCCGAAAAACTGTTTTTT. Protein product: CASSLGAAEKLFF.

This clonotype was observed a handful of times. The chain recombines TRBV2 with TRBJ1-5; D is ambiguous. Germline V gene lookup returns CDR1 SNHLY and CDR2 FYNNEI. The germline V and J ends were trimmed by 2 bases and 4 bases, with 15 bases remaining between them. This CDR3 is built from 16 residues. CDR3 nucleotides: TGTGCCAGCAGTGAAAATTGGAGGGCTACTAATCAGCCCCAGCATTTT. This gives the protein CASSENWRATNQPQHF.

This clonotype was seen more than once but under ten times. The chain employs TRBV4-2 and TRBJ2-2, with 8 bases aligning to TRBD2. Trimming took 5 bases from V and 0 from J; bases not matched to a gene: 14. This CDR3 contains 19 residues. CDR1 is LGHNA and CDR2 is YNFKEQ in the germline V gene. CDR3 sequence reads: CASSSLGGGGIPNTGELFF. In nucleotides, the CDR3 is TGTGCCAGCAGCTCTCTCGGGGGCGGGGGGATCCCGAACACCGGGGAGCTGTTTTTT.

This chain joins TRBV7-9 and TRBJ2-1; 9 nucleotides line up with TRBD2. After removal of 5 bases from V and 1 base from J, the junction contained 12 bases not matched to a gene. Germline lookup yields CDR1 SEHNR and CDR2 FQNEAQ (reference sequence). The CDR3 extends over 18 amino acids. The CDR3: CASSPEGTSLGSYNEQFF. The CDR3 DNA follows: TGTGCCAGCAGCCCTGAGGGGACTAGCCTGGGTTCCTACAATGAGCAGTTCTTC. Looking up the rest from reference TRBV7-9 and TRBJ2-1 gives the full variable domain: DTGVSQNPRHKITKRGQNVTFRCDPISEHNRLYWYRQTLGQGPEFLTYFQNEAQLEKSRLLSDRFSAERPKGSFSTLEIQRTEQGDSAMYLCASSPEGTSLGSYNEQFFGPGTRLTVL.

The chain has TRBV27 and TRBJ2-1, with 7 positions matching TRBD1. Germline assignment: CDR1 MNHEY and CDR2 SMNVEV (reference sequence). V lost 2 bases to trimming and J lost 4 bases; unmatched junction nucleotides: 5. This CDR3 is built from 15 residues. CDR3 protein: CASSLRGQPYNEQFF. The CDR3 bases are TGTGCCAGCAGTTTAAGGGGACAGCCATACAATGAGCAGTTCTTC.

The CDR3 DNA reads as TGTGCCAGCAACCTAGGGGGCTCGAACACCGGGGAGCTGTTTTTT. As protein: CASNLGGSNTGELFF. The genes are TRBV5-6 and TRBJ2-2, with 7 bases fitting TRBD1. CDR3 length equals 15 residues. V dropped 6 bases and J dropped 0; count of bases not matched to a gene: 5. CDR1 is SGHDT and CDR2 is YYEEEE in the germline V gene.

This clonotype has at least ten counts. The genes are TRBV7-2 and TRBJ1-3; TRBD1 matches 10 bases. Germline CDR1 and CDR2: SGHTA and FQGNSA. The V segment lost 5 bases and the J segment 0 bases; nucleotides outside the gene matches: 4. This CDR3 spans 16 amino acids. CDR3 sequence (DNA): TGTGCCAGCAGCCCAAGGACAGGGGGCTCTGGAAACACCATATATTTT. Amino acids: CASSPRTGGSGNTIYF.

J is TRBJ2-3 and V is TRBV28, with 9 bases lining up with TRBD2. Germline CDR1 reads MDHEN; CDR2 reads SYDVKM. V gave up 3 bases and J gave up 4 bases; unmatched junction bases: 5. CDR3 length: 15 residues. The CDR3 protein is CASSLEASGADTQYF. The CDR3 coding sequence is TGTGCCAGCAGTTTGGAGGCTAGCGGGGCAGATACGCAGTATTTT.

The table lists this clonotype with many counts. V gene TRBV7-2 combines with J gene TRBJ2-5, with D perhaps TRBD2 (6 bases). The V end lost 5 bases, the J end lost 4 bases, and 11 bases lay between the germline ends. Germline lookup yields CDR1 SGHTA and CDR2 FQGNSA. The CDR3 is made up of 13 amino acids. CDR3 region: CASSPPGVETQYF. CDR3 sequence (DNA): TGTGCCAGCAGCCCGCCGGGGGTAGAGACCCAGTACTTC.

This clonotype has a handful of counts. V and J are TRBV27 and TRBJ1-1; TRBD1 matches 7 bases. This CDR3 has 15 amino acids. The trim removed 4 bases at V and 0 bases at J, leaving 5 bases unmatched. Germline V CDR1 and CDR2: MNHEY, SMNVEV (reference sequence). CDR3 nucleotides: TGTGCCAGCAGTTCCGTACAGGGGCTGAACACTGAAGCTTTCTTT. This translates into CASSSVQGLNTEAFF.

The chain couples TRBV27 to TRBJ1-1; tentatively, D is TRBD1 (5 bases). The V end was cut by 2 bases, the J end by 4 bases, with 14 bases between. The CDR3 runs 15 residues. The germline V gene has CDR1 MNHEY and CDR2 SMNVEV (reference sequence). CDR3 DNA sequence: TGTGCCAGCAGTTTAGTCAGGGCTAAGGCCACTGAAGCTTTCTTT. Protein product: CASSLVRAKATEAFF.

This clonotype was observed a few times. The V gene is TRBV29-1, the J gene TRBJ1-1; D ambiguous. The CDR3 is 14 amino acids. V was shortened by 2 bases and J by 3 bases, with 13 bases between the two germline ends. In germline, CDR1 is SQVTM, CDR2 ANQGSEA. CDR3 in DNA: TGCAGCGTTGAATTCTTCACCCGGGACACTGAAGCTTTCTTT. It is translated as CSVEFFTRDTEAFF.

The CDR3 loop is CASSYQQGTRAAFF. The CDR3 DNA reads as TGTGCCAGCAGCTACCAACAGGGAACGAGAGCCGCTTTCTTT. V and J are TRBV6-2 or TRBV6-3 and TRBJ1-1, with a weak D call TRBD1 (6 bases). The germline V and J ends were trimmed by 6 bases and 11 bases, with 22 bases remaining between them. Germline V gives CDR1 MNHEY, CDR2 SVGEGT. CDR3 length equals 14 residues.

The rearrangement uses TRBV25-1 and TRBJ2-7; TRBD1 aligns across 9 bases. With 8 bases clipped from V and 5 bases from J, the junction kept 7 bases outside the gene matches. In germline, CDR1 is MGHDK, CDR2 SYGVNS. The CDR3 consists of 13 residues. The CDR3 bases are TGTGCCAGCCGTGGGACAGGGTGGGACGAGCAGTACTTC. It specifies CASRGTGWDEQYF.

CDR3 protein: CASSSRDRSPYEQYF. DNA for the CDR3: TGCGCCAGCAGCTCCCGGGACCGCTCCCCCTACGAGCAGTACTTC. The gene calls are TRBV5-1 and TRBJ2-7; D is possibly TRBD1 or TRBD2 (5 bases each). Germline CDR1 and CDR2: SGHRS and YFSETQ. The CDR3 totals 15 residues. V lost 3 bases to trimming and J lost 2 bases, with 15 bases between them. Variable domain in full (rest from reference TRBV5-1 and TRBJ2-7): KAGVTQTPRYLIKTRGQQVTLSCSPISGHRSVSWYQQTPGQGLQFLFEYFSETQRNKGNFPGRFSGRQFSNSRSEMNVSTLELGDSALYLCASSSRDRSPYEQYFGPGTRLTVT.

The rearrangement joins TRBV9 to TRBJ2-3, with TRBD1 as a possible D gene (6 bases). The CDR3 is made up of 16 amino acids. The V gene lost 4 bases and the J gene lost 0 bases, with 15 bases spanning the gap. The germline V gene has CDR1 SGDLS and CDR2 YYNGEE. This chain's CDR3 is CASSTPRTESTDTQYF. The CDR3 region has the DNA TGTGCCAGCAGCACCCCTAGGACAGAGAGCACAGATACGCAGTATTTT.

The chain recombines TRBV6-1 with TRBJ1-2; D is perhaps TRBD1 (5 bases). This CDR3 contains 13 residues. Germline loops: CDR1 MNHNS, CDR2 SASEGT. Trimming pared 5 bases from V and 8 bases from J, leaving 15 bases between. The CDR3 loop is CASSLGTQAGYTF. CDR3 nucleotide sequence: TGTGCCAGCAGTCTCGGGACTCAGGCGGGCTACACCTTC.

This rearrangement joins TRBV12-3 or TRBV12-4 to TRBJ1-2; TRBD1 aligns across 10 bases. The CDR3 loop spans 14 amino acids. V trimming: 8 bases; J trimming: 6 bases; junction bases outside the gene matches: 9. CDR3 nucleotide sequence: TGTGCCAGCTCCCGGGACAGGGGATTTGATGGCTACACCTTC. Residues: CASSRDRGFDGYTF.

As DNA, the CDR3 is TGTGCCAGCAGCCCCGGGACAGGGGTTGTCGAGCAGTACGTC. Residues: CASSPGTGVVEQYV. The chain recombines TRBV11-2 with TRBJ2-7, with 10 bases lining up with TRBD1. This CDR3 contains 14 residues. Germline assignment: CDR1 SGHAT and CDR2 FQNNGV. The V and J ends lost 5 bases and 6 bases, in that order; junction bases with no gene match: 7.

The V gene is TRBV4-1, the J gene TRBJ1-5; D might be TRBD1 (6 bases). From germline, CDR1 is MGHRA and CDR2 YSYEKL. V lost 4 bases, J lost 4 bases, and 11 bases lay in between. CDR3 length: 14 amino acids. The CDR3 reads CASSRNRDNQPQHF. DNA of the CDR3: TGCGCCAGCAGCCGCAACAGGGATAATCAGCCCCAGCATTTT.

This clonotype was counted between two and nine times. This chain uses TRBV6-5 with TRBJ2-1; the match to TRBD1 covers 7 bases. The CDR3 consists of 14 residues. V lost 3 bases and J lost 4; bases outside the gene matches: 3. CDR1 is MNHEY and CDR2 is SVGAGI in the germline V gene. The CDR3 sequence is CASSYTQGYNEQFF. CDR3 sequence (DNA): TGTGCCAGCAGTTATACACAGGGGTACAATGAGCAGTTCTTC.